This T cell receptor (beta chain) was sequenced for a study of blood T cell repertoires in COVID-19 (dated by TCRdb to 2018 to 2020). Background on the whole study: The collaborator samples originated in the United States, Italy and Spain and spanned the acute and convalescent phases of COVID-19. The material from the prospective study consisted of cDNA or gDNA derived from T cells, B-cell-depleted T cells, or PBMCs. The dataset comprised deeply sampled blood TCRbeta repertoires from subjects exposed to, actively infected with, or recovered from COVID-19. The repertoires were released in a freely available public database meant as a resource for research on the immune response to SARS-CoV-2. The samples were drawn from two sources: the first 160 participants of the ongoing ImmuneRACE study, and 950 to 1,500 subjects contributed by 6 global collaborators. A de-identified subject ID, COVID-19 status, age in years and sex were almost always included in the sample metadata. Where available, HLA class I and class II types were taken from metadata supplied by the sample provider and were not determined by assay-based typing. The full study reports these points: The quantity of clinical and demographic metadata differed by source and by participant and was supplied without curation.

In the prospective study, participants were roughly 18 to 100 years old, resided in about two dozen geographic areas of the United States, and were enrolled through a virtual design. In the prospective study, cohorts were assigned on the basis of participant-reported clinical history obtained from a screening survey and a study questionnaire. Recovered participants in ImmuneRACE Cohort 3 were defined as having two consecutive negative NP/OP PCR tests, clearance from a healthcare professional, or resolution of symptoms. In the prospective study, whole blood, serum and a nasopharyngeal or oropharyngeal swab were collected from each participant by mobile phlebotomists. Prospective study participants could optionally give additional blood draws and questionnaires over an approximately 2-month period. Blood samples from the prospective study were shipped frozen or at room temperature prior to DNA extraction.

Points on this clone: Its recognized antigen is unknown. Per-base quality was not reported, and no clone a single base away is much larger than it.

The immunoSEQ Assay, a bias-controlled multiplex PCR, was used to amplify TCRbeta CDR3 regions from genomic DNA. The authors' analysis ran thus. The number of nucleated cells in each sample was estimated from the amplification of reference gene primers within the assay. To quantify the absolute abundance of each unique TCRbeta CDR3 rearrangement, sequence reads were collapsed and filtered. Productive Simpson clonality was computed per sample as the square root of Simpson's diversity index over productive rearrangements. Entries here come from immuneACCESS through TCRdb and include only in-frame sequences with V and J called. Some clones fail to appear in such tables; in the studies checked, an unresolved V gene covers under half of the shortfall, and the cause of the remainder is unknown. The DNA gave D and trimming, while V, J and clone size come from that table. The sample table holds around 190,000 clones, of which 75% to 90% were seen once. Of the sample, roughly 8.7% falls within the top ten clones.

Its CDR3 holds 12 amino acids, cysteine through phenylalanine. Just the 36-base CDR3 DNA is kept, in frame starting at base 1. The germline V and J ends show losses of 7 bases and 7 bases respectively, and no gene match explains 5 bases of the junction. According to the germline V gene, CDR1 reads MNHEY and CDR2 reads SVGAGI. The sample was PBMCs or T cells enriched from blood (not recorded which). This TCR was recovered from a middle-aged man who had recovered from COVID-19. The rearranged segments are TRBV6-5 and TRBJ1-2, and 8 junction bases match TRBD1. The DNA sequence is TGTGCCAGCACCGGACAGGGAGGTGGCTACACCTTC. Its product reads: CASTGQGGGYTF.